These 20 T cell receptor beta chains were all obtained from the same sample, sequenced in a study of T cells in Graves' hyperthyroidism and ophthalmopathy. The investigators amplified TCR beta CDR3 regions from RNA transcripts. HTBI primers were the set used in a first-round RT-PCR of the TCR CDR3. TCRdb itself ran the multiplex PCR reads through MiXCR, one entry per CDR3 protein. The repertoire holds about 580,000 distinct CDR3 sequences, with approximately 15% as singletons. Sample: blood. These receptors were collected from a woman in her twenties or thirties with Graves' hyperthyroidism that later progressed to Graves' ophthalmopathy.

This clonotype was counted ten times or more. The V call is TRBV12-3 or TRBV12-4, the J call TRBJ2-3; TRBD2 agrees at 12 bases. After removal of 4 bases from V and 6 bases from J, the junction contained 5 bases not matched to a gene. The CDR3 totals 15 residues. This CDR3 reads CASSYSTSGGDTQYF. CDR3 coding DNA: TGTGCCAGCAGTTACTCTACTAGCGGGGGGGATACGCAGTATTTT.

This clonotype was seen ten or more times. The rearrangement uses TRBV24-1 and TRBJ1-5; D unclear. V was trimmed by 7 bases and J by 0 bases, leaving 6 bases between them. The CDR3 consists of 13 residues. CDR1 is KGHDR and CDR2 is SFDVKD in the germline V gene. This CDR3 reads CATSGNSNQPQHF. Here the CDR3 DNA reads TGTGCCACCAGCGGCAATAGCAATCAGCCCCAGCATTTT.

This clonotype was seen a handful of times. The rearrangement uses TRBV29-1 and TRBJ1-1; unclear D gene. Germline CDR1 reads SQVTM; CDR2 reads ANQGSEA. The CDR3 contains 13 residues. V was clipped by 4 bases and J by 1 base, with 10 bases between them. CDR3 sequence (DNA): TGCAGCGTTGCTGTAGGTGGGAACACTGAAGCTTTCTTT. Protein product: CSVAVGGNTEAFF.

This chain connects TRBV6-1 to TRBJ2-1; 10 nucleotides line up with TRBD1. Unmatched junction bases numbered 6, after V lost 7 bases and J lost 3 bases. Germline V gives CDR1 MNHNS, CDR2 SASEGT. The CDR3 covers 15 residues. The DNA for the CDR3 is TGTGCCAGCACACTCCGGGACAGGGGCTACAATGAGCAGTTCTTC. This gives the protein CASTLRDRGYNEQFF.

This clonotype was counted at least ten times. V is TRBV30 and J is TRBJ2-3; no reliable D call. This CDR3 is built from 13 residues. V lost 3 bases and J 5 bases, leaving 12 bases between the germline ends. Germline CDR1 reads GTSNPN; CDR2 reads SVGIG (reference sequence). The CDR3 region is CAWSPWAGDTQYF. The DNA for the CDR3 is TGTGCCTGGAGCCCATGGGCCGGAGATACGCAGTATTTT. The full variable domain, completed using reference TRBV30 and TRBJ2-3, is SQTIHQWPATLVQPVGSPLSLECTVEGTSNPNLYWYRQAAGRGLQLLFYSVGIGQISSEVPQNLSASRPQDRQFILSSKKLLLSDSGFYLCAWSPWAGDTQYFGPGTRLTVL.

This rearrangement joins TRBV19 to TRBJ1-1; D unclear. Trimming cost V 8 bases and J 1 base, with 11 bases left between them. CDR3 length: 13 amino acids. Germline CDR1 reads LNHDA; CDR2 reads SQIVND (reference sequence). CDR3 in DNA: TGTGCCAGTGGGAGCTCGAGGAACACTGAAGCTTTCTTT. Translated: CASGSSRNTEAFF.

In its sample, this clonotype was seen many times. The chain combines TRBV12-3 or TRBV12-4 with TRBJ1-1; D possibly corresponds to TRBD1 (5 bases). The CDR3 runs 14 residues. V lost 7 bases and J 7 bases, leaving 19 bases between the germline ends. CDR3 DNA: TGTGCCAGCATCTTCGGGACTTACGGAGGTGAAGCTTTCTTT. Translation: CASIFGTYGGEAFF.

V usage is TRBV7-2 and J usage is TRBJ2-7; 9 bases are shared with TRBD1. Germline CDR1 is SGHTA and CDR2 is FQGNSA. This CDR3 is built from 16 residues. Trimming removed 5 bases from V and 5 bases from J; junction bases left unmatched: 13. CDR3: CASSTPGTGFGDEQYF. CDR3 DNA sequence: TGTGCCAGCAGCACCCCCGGGACAGGGTTCGGAGACGAGCAGTACTTC. Supplemented by reference TRBV7-2 and TRBJ2-7, the full variable domain reads GAGVSQSPSNKVTEKGKDVELRCDPISGHTALYWYRQSLGQGLEFLIYFQGNSAPDKSGLPSDRFSAERTGGSVSTLTIQRTQQEDSAVYLCASSTPGTGFGDEQYFGPGTRLTVT.

Note on this clonotype: Germline is not matched at one junction end, which may reflect a read error. This chain joins TRBV29-1 and TRBJ2-1; the D is unclear. CDR1 and CDR2 (germline): SQVTM, ANQGSEA. The CDR3 has 14 amino acids. The CDR3 DNA reads as TGCGGCGTTGGTGGGGTGAGCTCCTACAATGAGCAGTTCTTC. Its protein is CGVGGVSSYNEQFF.

The chain carries TRBV19 and TRBJ2-3; possibly TRBD1 for D (7 bases). This CDR3 comprises 14 residues. V gave up 7 bases and J gave up 4 bases, with 15 bases separating them. Per germline, CDR1 LNHDA and CDR2 SQIVND (reference sequence). CDR3 nucleotide sequence: TGTGCCAGTATGACAGGGAGGTTGCCAGATACGCAGTATTTT. Protein: CASMTGRLPDTQYF.

This clonotype was recorded many times. V is TRBV14 and J is TRBJ2-6; no clear D gene. V was cut by 6 bases and J by 1 base, with 10 bases left in between. Per the germline V gene, CDR1 is SGHDN and CDR2 is FVKESK. This CDR3 is built from 15 residues. The CDR3 sequence is CASSRFGSGANVLTF. In DNA, the CDR3 is TGTGCCAGCAGTCGTTTCGGGTCTGGGGCCAACGTCCTGACTTTC.

This clonotype showed up many times. The chain employs TRBV3-1 and TRBJ2-3, with 8 bases aligning to TRBD1. The CDR3 extends over 14 amino acids. Trimming took 4 bases from V and 2 from J; bases not matched to a gene: 2. Germline lookup yields CDR1 LGHDT and CDR2 YNNKEL (reference sequence). CDR3: CASSRTGPTDTQYF. The CDR3, as DNA: TGTGCCAGCAGCCGGACAGGGCCCACAGATACGCAGTATTTT.

This clonotype was seen repeatedly, ten times or more. This chain links TRBV6-1 with TRBJ2-7; 10 nucleotides align to TRBD2. The germline gives CDR1 MNHNS, CDR2 SASEGT. V shed 4 bases and J 5 bases; nucleotides not matched to a gene: 8. The CDR3 has 15 residues. CDR3: CASSAPPSGRDEQYF. In DNA form, the CDR3 reads TGTGCCAGCAGTGCTCCCCCGAGCGGGAGGGACGAGCAGTACTTC.

Regarding this clonotype: Just one base apart from a much larger clone, this may be a read error. The chain joins TRBV30 to TRBJ1-1, with D maybe TRBD1 (5 bases). The length of the CDR3 is 14 residues. Trimming took 2 bases from V and 1 from J, leaving 11 bases between them. CDR1 is GTSNPN and CDR2 is SVGIG in the germline V gene (reference sequence). The CDR3 nucleotides read TGTGCCTGGAGTATTCGACAGCCGAACACTGAAGCTTTCTTT. Protein sequence: CAWSIRQPNTEAFF.

This clonotype was picked up many times. The genes are TRBV12-3 or TRBV12-4 and TRBJ1-1; possibly TRBD1 for D (5 bases). V shed 4 bases and J shed 4 bases, with 19 bases lying between them. The CDR3 has 16 residues. The CDR3 DNA reads TGTGCCAGCAGTTCAGGGTTTTACAACGGGATCACTGAAGCTTTCTTT. Its protein is CASSSGFYNGITEAFF.

V usage is TRBV4-1 and J usage is TRBJ1-1, with D possibly being TRBD1 (6 bases). Germline CDR1 and CDR2: MGHRA and YSYEKL. The V and J ends lost 4 bases and 8 bases respectively, with 14 bases between them. The CDR3 is 13 amino acids. The CDR3 nucleotides read TGCGCCAGCAGCCCTTTCGGAGGGGGAGAAGCTTTCTTT. Its protein product is CASSPFGGGEAFF.

In its sample, this clonotype was seen many times. This chain links TRBV7-2 with TRBJ2-7, with D perhaps assigned TRBD1 or TRBD2 (6 bases each). The CDR3 is made up of 14 amino acids. Trimming shortened V by 8 bases and J by 0 bases, and 14 bases separated the two germline ends. CDR1 SGHTA and CDR2 FQGNSA come from the germline V gene. CDR3 residues: CASRSPGASYEQYF. The CDR3 DNA follows: TGTGCCAGCCGCTCTCCGGGGGCCTCCTACGAGCAGTACTTC.

This chain uses TRBV3-1 with TRBJ2-1; TRBD2 agrees at 16 bases. Losses at the gene ends were 4 bases for V and 2 bases for J; bases not matched to a gene: 5. Germline values: CDR1 LGHDT, CDR2 YNNKEL (reference sequence). CDR3 size: 18 residues. The CDR3 DNA follows: TGTGCCAGCAGCCTGGCGGGACTAGCGGGAGGGACCTACAATGAGCAGTTCTTC. Amino acid sequence: CASSLAGLAGGTYNEQFF.

This clonotype was seen repeatedly, ten times or more. This chain joins TRBV5-4 and TRBJ2-7, with D maybe TRBD1 (6 bases). V lost 2 bases to trimming and J lost 2 bases, with 11 bases between them. Germline V lookup: CDR1 SGHNT, CDR2 YYREEE (reference sequence). The CDR3 loop spans 14 amino acids. In nucleotides, the CDR3 is TGTGCCAGCAGCTTAGTAGGACAGACCTACGAGCAGTACTTC. Translating it yields CASSLVGQTYEQYF.

This clonotype was counted between two and nine times. V and J are TRBV12-3 or TRBV12-4 and TRBJ1-1; 10 bases are shared with TRBD1. The ends lost 5 bases at V and 4 bases at J; junction bases unmatched: 13. The CDR3 covers 17 residues. The CDR3 coding sequence is TGTGCCAGCAGTCAGGACGTGGAGCGGACAGGGGGCACTGAAGCTTTCTTT. Residues: CASSQDVERTGGTEAFF.